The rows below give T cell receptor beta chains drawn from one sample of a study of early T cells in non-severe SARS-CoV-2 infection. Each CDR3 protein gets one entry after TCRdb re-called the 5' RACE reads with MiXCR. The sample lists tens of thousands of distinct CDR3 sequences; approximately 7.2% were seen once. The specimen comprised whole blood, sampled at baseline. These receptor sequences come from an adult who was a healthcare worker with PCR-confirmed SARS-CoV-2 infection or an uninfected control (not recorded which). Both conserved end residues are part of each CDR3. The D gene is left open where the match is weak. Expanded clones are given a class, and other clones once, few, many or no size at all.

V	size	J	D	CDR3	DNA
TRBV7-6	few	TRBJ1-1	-	CASSLAWSGQGNTEAFF	TGTGCCAGCAGCTTAGCGTGGTCAGGCCAAGGGAACACTGAAGCTTTCTTT
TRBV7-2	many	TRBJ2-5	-	CASSFRGETQYF	TGTGCCAGCAGCTTTCGGGGAGAGACCCAGTACTTC
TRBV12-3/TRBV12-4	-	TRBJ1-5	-	CASTNSTANQPQHF	TGTGCCAGCACCAACTCGACAGCTAATCAGCCCCAGCATTTT
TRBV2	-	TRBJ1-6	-	CASILSTEGIRNPPLHF	TGTGCCAGCATACTGTCAACGGAGGGAATACGAAATCCACCCCTCCACTTT
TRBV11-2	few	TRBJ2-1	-	CASSQRAGSGNEQFF	TGTGCCAGCAGCCAGCGGGCCGGGAGTGGCAATGAGCAGTTCTTC
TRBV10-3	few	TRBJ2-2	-	CATRLALNTGELFF	TGTGCCACCCGACTCGCTTTGAACACCGGGGAGCTGTTTTTT
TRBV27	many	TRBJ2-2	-	CASSQVNRAGELFF	TGTGCCAGCAGTCAAGTGAACAGGGCCGGGGAGCTGTTTTTT
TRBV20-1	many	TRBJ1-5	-	CSANEGVGQPQHF	TGCAGTGCTAACGAAGGGGTTGGCCAGCCCCAGCATTTT
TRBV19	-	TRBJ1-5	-	CASQRYSNQPQHF	TGTGCCAGTCAGCGTTATAGCAATCAGCCCCAGCATTTT
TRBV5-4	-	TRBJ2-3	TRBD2	CASSLASGGAVDTQYF	TGTGCCAGCAGCTTGGCTAGCGGGGGGGCAGTAGATACGCAGTATTTT
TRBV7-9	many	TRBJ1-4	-	CASSYADSATNEKLFF	TGTGCCAGCAGCTACGCGGACAGCGCAACTAATGAAAAACTGTTTTTT
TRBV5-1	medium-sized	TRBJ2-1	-	CASSLGSGPNEQFF	TGCGCCAGCAGCTTGGGTTCAGGGCCCAATGAGCAGTTCTTC
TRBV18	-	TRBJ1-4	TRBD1	CASQRTGGSEKLFF	TGTGCCAGCCAACGGACAGGAGGGAGTGAAAAACTGTTTTTT
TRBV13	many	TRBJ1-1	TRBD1	CASSYPGTGLSEAFF	TGTGCCAGCAGCTACCCCGGGACAGGGCTTTCTGAAGCTTTCTTT
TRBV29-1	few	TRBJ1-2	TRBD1	CSVEMSDRGPGYTF	TGCAGCGTTGAGATGTCGGACAGGGGGCCTGGCTACACCTTC
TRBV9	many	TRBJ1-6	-	CASSASTGKNSPLHF	TGTGCCAGCAGCGCATCGACGGGGAAGAACTCACCCCTCCACTTT
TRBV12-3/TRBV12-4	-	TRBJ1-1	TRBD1	CASSFNPHRGEAFF	TGTGCCAGCAGTTTCAACCCGCACAGGGGTGAAGCTTTCTTT
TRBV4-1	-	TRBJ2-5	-	CASSQVLAGTLVEETQYF	TGCGCCAGCAGCCAAGTCCTAGCCGGGACGTTGGTCGAAGAGACCCAGTACTTC
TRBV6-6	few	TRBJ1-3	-	CASNAGSSGNTIYF	TGTGCCAGCAATGCAGGTAGCTCTGGAAACACCATATATTTT
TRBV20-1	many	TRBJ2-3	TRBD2	CSARDLSIERGGFTDTQYF	TGCAGTGCTAGAGATCTCTCCATCGAGCGGGGGGGATTCACAGATACGCAGTATTTT
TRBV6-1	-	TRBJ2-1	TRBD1	CASSPQGAGQFF	TGTGCCAGCAGTCCCCAGGGGGCGGGTCAGTTCTTC
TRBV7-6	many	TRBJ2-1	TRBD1	CASSPSPGTAPYNEQFF	TGTGCCAGCAGCCCCTCTCCCGGGACAGCCCCCTACAATGAGCAGTTCTTC
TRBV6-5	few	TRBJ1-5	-	CASSARRGLPQHF	TGTGCCAGCAGTGCACGGAGGGGCCTGCCCCAGCATTTT
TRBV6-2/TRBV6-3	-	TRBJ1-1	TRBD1	CATQPTGASMNTEAFF	TGTGCCACCCAACCGACAGGGGCCTCCATGAACACTGAAGCTTTCTTT
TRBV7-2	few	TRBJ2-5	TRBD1	CASSSGQAASRGKETQYF	TGTGCCAGCAGCTCGGGACAGGCGGCTTCAAGAGGGAAAGAGACCCAGTACTTC
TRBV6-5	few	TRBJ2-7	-	CASSPDWGDYEQYF	TGTGCCAGCAGTCCCGATTGGGGGGATTACGAGCAGTACTTC
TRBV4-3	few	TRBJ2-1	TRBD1	CASSQDFGTDSSYNEQFF	TGCGCCAGCAGCCAAGATTTCGGGACAGACAGCTCCTACAATGAGCAGTTCTTC
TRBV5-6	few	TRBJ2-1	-	CVSSSRRATHNEQFF	TGTGTCAGCAGCTCTCGCCGAGCGACACACAATGAGCAGTTCTTC
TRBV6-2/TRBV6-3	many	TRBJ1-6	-	CASSYSSFPRGNYNSPLHF	TGTGCCAGCAGTTACTCGTCTTTCCCTCGGGGCAACTATAATTCACCCCTCCACTTT
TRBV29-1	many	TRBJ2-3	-	CSPSTDTQYF	TGCAGCCCAAGCACAGATACGCAGTATTTT
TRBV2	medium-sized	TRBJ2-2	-	CASSDGPANTGELFF	TGTGCCAGCAGCGACGGCCCCGCGAACACCGGGGAGCTGTTTTTT
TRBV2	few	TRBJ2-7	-	CASSAQVYEQYF	TGTGCCAGCAGTGCGCAAGTCTACGAGCAGTACTTC
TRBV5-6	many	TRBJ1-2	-	CASSLVGQNYGYTF	TGTGCCAGCAGCTTGGTTGGACAGAACTATGGCTACACCTTC
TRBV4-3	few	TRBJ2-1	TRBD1	CASSQDRLGQGRWNEQFF	TGCGCCAGCAGCCAAGATCGGTTGGGACAGGGCCGTTGGAATGAGCAGTTCTTC
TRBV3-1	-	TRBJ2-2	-	CASSSLGTGELFF	TGTGCCAGCAGCTCCTTGGGCACCGGGGAGCTGTTTTTT